The T cell receptor (beta chain) under discussion was sequenced for a study of human T cells and chemical hapten exposure. Looking at the study overall: While the approximately 25-week study was under way, patients received diphenylcyclopropenone on the scalp every week. Study observations and caveats: Since the donors had alopecia, their immune response may not be the same as that of healthy people.

TCRdb fed the RACE reads into MiXCR, producing one record per CDR3 protein. This sample has under 400,000 distinct CDR3 sequences; approximately 5% occur once, and the top ten carry 2.5% to 3%. The CDR3 is made up of 15 amino acids. V was trimmed by 4 bases and J by 6 bases, leaving 17 bases between them. CDR1 is SEHNR, CDR2 FQNEAQ, per germline (reference sequence). Time point of the sample: pre-sensitization, week 0. As to treatment: therapeutic diphenylcyclopropenone sensitization with weekly scalp DPC. This clonotype was detected many times. Its antigen is undetermined. The sequence was obtained from a woman in her forties or fifties with alopecia areata. Some clones in this sample may be carry-over from other donors' samples. The specimen comprised whole blood, sampled in connection with sensitization to the hapten diphenylcyclopropenone (DPC). The rearrangement links TRBV7-9 to TRBJ2-3, with D perhaps given as TRBD1 or TRBD2 (6 bases each). In DNA form, the CDR3 reads TGTGCCAGCAGCTCTGGTTCGGGGGCCTCGGATACGCAGTATTTT. This translates into CASSSGSGASDTQYF.